This T cell receptor beta chain was sequenced for a study of blood T cell repertoires in COVID-19. Looking at the study overall: The United States, Italy and Spain were the sources of the acute and convalescent COVID-19 samples. PBMCs, B-cell-depleted T cells, or T cells provided the cDNA or gDNA that made up the material.

Study processing details: Estimation of nucleated cell counts was performed using reference gene primer amplification. TCRdb's copy holds only in-frame clones and misses some; the assay was immunoSEQ multiplex PCR. That table gives V, J and clone size, and the DNA gave D and trimming. The profile shows some 200,000 clones, roughly 80% of them singletons. The CDR3 sequence is 14 residues long. Germline V CDR1 and CDR2: SQVTM, ANQGSEA. Trimming left V 4 bases short and J 3 bases short, with 14 bases between. J is TRBJ2-3 and V is TRBV29-1, with D possibly TRBD1 on 5 matching bases. The sample consisted of peripheral blood. The TCR originated in a woman between 35 and 50 years old with acute or convalescent COVID-19. CDR3 protein: CSVAWGRSTDTQYF. Here the CDR3 DNA reads TGCAGCGTTGCCTGGGGCCGTAGTACAGATACGCAGTATTTT.